This record covers a single T cell receptor beta chain. The entry originates in a study of blood T cell repertoires in COVID-19. Trimming pared 1 base from V and 6 bases from J, leaving 18 bases between. This CDR3 comprises 16 residues. CDR1 LGHNA and CDR2 YSLEER come from the germline V gene. Ages ranged from roughly 18 to 100 years, with residence in fewer than 25 US areas. Cohort placement rested on clinical history that participants reported themselves. In Cohort 3, a recovered donor had either two negative PCRs, clearance, or symptom resolution. Methods used by the authors: Estimates of nucleated cell counts were drawn from the amplification of reference gene primers. The data were produced by immunoSEQ multiplex PCR, yet TCRdb's version contains in-frame clones alone and is incomplete. V and J calls and clone size are given by that table; D and trimming were obtained from the DNA. The repertoire holds nearly 200,000 clones, with about 80% as singletons.

The chain carries TRBV4-3 and TRBJ1-1; TRBD1 is a possible D gene (6 bases). The source is a man aged 40-49 years who had recovered from COVID-19. The sample was PBMCs or T cells enriched from blood (not recorded which). The CDR3, as DNA: TGCGCCAGCAGCCAAGTTGGTGTGGGGGGGGCCGCTGAAGCTTTCTTT. Residues: CASSQVGVGGAAEAFF.